A single sample gave rise to the 12 T cell receptor beta chains below, sequenced in a study of T cell changes during pregnancy in multiple sclerosis (dated by TCRdb to the late 2010s). Libraries were constructed by the immunoSEQ multiplex PCR assay. Entries here come from immuneACCESS through TCRdb and include only in-frame sequences with V and J called. Some clones fail to appear in such tables; in the studies checked, an unresolved V gene covers under half of the shortfall, and the cause of the remainder is unknown. This sample holds around 130,000 clones; roughly 95% were observed only once. Clones ranked in the top ten supply 0.44% of the sample. The sequenced sample was peripheral blood, obtained after pregnancy. The source of these receptors is a female donor with multiple sclerosis, enrolled in a pregnancy study.

Concerning this clone itself: A read error may produce the germline difference seen at one junction end. The rearrangement joins TRBV10-3 to TRBJ2-3; 11 positions agree with TRBD2. This CDR3 contains 15 residues. The germline CDR1 and CDR2 sequences are ENHRY and SYGVKD. DNA of the CDR3: TGTGTCATCAGGGGGGGACTAGCGGTCACAGATACGCAGTATTTT. This encodes CVIRGGLAVTDTQYF.

This sequence joins TRBV7-8 and TRBJ2-5, with D possibly TRBD2 on 6 matching bases. V was cut by 5 bases and J by 0 bases, with 16 bases left in between. The germline gives CDR1 SGHVS, CDR2 FQNEAQ. The CDR3 is made up of 16 amino acids. CDR3 in amino acids: CASSPGLRGYQETQYF. DNA for the CDR3: TGTGCCAGCAGCCCCGGACTAAGAGGGTACCAAGAGACCCAGTACTTC.

The chain carries TRBV7-9 and TRBJ1-2, with D unresolved. Trimming cost V 5 bases and J 5 bases, with 21 bases left between them. Germline CDR1 SEHNR, CDR2 FQNEAQ (reference sequence). This CDR3 has 16 amino acids. Written as DNA, the CDR3 is TGTGCCAGCAGCCTCCGGGAGTTGGCTTTGCGTTATGGCTACACCTTC. This encodes CASSLRELALRYGYTF.

This sequence joins TRBV28 and TRBJ2-1, with 7 positions matching TRBD1. This CDR3 has 13 residues. V dropped 6 bases and J dropped 9; count of bases not matched to a gene: 8. Germline values: CDR1 MDHEN, CDR2 SYDVKM. CDR3 nucleotide sequence: TGTGCCAGCAGGCTACCGCCAGGGGGTGAGCAGTTCTTC. Amino acids: CASRLPPGGEQFF.

This clone was seen once. The chain joins TRBV7-2 to TRBJ2-3; 7 nucleotides agree with TRBD2. CDR1 and CDR2 from the germline V gene are SGHTA and FQGNSA. The V segment lost 3 bases and the J segment 4 bases; nucleotides outside the gene matches: 7. This CDR3 has 15 amino acids. CDR3 nucleotides: TGTGCCAGCAGCTTGGTGGGAGGGCTCCCAGATACGCAGTATTTT. The encoded protein is CASSLVGGLPDTQYF.

The chain joins TRBV5-1 to TRBJ2-2, with TRBD2 identical over 11 bases. This CDR3 comprises 18 residues. Germline V gives CDR1 SGHRS, CDR2 YFSETQ. The ends lost 5 bases at V and 2 bases at J; junction bases unmatched: 11. The CDR3 here is CASSFSSGRTLNTGELFF. The CDR3 DNA reads as TGCGCCAGCAGTTTTTCTAGCGGGAGGACCCTTAACACCGGGGAGCTGTTTTTT. Complete variable domain (other parts from reference TRBV5-1 and TRBJ2-2): KAGVTQTPRYLIKTRGQQVTLSCSPISGHRSVSWYQQTPGQGLQFLFEYFSETQRNKGNFPGRFSGRQFSNSRSEMNVSTLELGDSALYLCASSFSSGRTLNTGELFFGEGSRLTVL.

V and J are TRBV11-2 and TRBJ2-5; D is unclear. CDR3 length: 14 residues. V was shortened by 1 base and J by 5 bases, with 11 bases between the two germline ends. Germline CDR1 and CDR2: SGHAT and FQNNGV. The CDR3: CASSLGQGLETQYF. In DNA form, the CDR3 reads TGTGCCAGCAGCTTAGGACAAGGCCTTGAGACCCAGTACTTC.

The V and J genes are TRBV28 and TRBJ2-7; TRBD2 matches 7 bases. Germline V gene data show CDR1 as MDHEN and CDR2 as SYDVKM. With V trimmed by 3 bases and J by 0 bases, 5 bases remained unmatched. The CDR3 runs to 15 residues. This chain's CDR3 is CASSFRGSSSYEQYF. DNA of the CDR3: TGTGCCAGCAGTTTCCGCGGGAGTAGCTCCTACGAGCAGTACTTC.

CDR3: CASSQDRGNTGELFF. CDR3 coding DNA: TGTGCCAGCAGTCAGGACAGGGGAAACACCGGGGAGCTGTTTTTT. The chain links TRBV28 to TRBJ2-2, with 9 nucleotides matching TRBD1. The CDR3 is 15 residues long. Germline V gives CDR1 MDHEN, CDR2 SYDVKM. V was clipped by 5 bases and J by 2 bases; unmatched bases: 3.

The genes are TRBV5-1 and TRBJ1-1; no reliable D call. The V end lost 4 bases, the J end lost 1 base, and 14 bases lay between the germline ends. Germline V lookup: CDR1 SGHRS, CDR2 YFSETQ. The CDR3 has 15 residues. The chain's CDR3 is CASSVNSYSNTEAFF. DNA for the CDR3: TGCGCCAGCAGCGTGAACAGCTATTCGAACACTGAAGCTTTCTTT.

This rearrangement joins TRBV25-1 to TRBJ2-2, with a possible D match to TRBD2 (5 bases). Germline CDR1 is MGHDK and CDR2 is SYGVNS. The CDR3 has 13 residues. Trimming removed 4 bases at V and 7 bases at J, with 10 bases between. The CDR3 here is CASSGIRGGELFF. The CDR3 nucleotides are TGTGCCAGCAGTGGCATACGGGGCGGGGAGCTGTTTTTT.

CDR3 region: CASSVVDSNNEQFF. The CDR3 DNA sequence: TGTGCCAGCAGCGTAGTGGACAGTAACAATGAGCAGTTCTTC. V and J are TRBV9 and TRBJ2-1; D perhaps matches TRBD1 (6 bases). The CDR3 contains 14 residues. V lost 0 bases and J 5 bases, leaving 9 bases between the germline ends. CDR1 SGDLS and CDR2 YYNGEE come from the germline V gene. Full variable domain (rest looked up from reference TRBV9 and TRBJ2-1): DSGVTQTPKHLITATGQRVTLRCSPRSGDLSVYWYQQSLDQGLQFLIQYYNGEERAKGNILERFSAQQFPDLHSELNLSSLELGDSALYFCASSVVDSNNEQFFGPGTRLTVL.